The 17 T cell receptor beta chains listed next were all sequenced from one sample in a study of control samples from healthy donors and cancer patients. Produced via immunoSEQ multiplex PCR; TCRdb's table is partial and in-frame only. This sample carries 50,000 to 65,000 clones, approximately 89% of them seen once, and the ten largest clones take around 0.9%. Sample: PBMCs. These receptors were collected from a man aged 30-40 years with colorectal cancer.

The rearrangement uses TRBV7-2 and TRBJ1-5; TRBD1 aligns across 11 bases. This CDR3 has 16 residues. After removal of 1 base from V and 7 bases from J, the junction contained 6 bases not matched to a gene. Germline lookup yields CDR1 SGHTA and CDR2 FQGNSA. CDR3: CASSLVGTGGRQPQHF. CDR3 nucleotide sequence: TGTGCCAGCAGCTTAGTAGGGACAGGGGGGCGGCAGCCCCAGCATTTT.

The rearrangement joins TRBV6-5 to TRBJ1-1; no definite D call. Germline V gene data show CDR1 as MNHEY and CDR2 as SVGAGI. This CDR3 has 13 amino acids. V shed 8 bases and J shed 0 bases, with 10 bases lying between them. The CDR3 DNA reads TGTGCCAGCCAATTTTACATGAACACTGAAGCTTTCTTT. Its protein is CASQFYMNTEAFF.

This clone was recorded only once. The CDR3 here is CASSVAPTYEQYF. The CDR3 DNA reads TGTGCCAGCAGCGTAGCCCCGACGTACGAGCAGTACTTC. The V and J genes are TRBV9 and TRBJ2-7; no reliable D call. Germline V gene data show CDR1 as SGDLS and CDR2 as YYNGEE. The V gene lost 0 bases and the J gene lost 4 bases, with 8 bases spanning the gap. The CDR3 is 13 residues long.

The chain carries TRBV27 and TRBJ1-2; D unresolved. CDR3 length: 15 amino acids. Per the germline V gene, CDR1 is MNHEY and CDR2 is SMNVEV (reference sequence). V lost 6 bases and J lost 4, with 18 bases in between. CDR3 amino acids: CASSPPPGMGYGYTF. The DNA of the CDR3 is TGTGCCAGCAGCCCCCCCCCGGGGATGGGCTATGGCTACACCTTC.

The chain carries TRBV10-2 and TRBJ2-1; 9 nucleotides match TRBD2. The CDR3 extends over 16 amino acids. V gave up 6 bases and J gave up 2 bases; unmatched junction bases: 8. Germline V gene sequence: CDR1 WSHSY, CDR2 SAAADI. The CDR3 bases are TGCGCCAGCAGGACTAAAGCGGGGGGCACCTACAATGAGCAGTTCTTC. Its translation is CASRTKAGGTYNEQFF.

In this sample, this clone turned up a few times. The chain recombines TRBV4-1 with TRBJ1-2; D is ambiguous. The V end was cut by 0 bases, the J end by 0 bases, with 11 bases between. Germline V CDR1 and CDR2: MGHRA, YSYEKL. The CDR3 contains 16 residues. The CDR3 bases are TGCGCCAGCAGCCAAGAACCCAGTGTTACTAACTATGGCTACACCTTC. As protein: CASSQEPSVTNYGYTF.

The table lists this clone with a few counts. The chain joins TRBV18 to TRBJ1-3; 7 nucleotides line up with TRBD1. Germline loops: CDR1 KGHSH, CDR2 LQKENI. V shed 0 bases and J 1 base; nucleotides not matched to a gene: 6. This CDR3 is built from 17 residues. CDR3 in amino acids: CASSPPTGQPSGNTIYF. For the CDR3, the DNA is TGTGCCAGCTCACCACCGACAGGGCAGCCGTCTGGAAACACCATATATTTT.

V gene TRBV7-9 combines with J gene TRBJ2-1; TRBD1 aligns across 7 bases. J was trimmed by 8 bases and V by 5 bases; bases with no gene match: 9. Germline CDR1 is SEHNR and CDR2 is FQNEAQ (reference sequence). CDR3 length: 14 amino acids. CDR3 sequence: CASSRTTGNDEQFF. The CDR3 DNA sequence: TGTGCCAGCAGCCGCACGACAGGGAACGATGAGCAGTTCTTC.

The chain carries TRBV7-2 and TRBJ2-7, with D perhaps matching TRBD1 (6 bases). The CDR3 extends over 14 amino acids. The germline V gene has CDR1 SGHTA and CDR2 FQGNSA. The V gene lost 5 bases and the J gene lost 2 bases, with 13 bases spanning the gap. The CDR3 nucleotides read TGTGCCAGCAGCGAAGCAGGGGACCCCTACGAGCAGTACTTC. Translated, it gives CASSEAGDPYEQYF.

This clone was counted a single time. In DNA form, the CDR3 reads TGCAGCGTTGTCAAGGGGGTCGACACCGGGGAGCTGTTTTTT. It is translated as CSVVKGVDTGELFF. The gene calls are TRBV29-1 and TRBJ2-2, with D tentatively TRBD1 (6 bases). The CDR3 has 14 residues. Germline CDR1 reads SQVTM; CDR2 reads ANQGSEA. The V gene lost 4 bases and the J gene lost 3 bases, with 12 bases spanning the gap.

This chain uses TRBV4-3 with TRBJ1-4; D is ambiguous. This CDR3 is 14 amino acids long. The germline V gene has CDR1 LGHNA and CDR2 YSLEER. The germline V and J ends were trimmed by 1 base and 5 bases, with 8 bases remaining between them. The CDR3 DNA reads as TGCGCCAGCAGCCAAGTATGGAGCAATGAAAAACTGTTTTTT. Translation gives CASSQVWSNEKLFF.

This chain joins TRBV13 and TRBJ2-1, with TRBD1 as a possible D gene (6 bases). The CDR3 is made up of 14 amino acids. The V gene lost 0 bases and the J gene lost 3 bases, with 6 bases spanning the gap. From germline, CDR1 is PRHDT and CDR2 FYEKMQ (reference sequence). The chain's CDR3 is CASSLGRGYNEQFF. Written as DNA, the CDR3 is TGTGCCAGCAGCTTAGGCAGGGGCTACAATGAGCAGTTCTTC.

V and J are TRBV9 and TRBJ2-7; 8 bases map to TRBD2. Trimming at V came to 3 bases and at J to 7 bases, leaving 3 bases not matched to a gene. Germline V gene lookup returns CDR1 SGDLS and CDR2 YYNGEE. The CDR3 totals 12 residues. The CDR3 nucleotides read TGTGCCAGCAGCGCCGGGGGGGAGGAGCAGTACTTC. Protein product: CASSAGGEEQYF.

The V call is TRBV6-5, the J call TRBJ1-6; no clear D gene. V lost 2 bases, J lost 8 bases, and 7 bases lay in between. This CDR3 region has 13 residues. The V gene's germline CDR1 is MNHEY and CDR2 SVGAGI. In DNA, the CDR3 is TGTGCCAGCAGTTACGGCCGGGATTCACCCCTCCACTTT. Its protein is CASSYGRDSPLHF.

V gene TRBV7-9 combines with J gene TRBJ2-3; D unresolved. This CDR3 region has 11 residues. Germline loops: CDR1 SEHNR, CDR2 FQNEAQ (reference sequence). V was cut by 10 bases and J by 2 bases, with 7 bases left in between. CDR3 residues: CATRDTDTQYF. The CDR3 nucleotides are TGTGCCACCAGAGACACAGATACGCAGTATTTT.

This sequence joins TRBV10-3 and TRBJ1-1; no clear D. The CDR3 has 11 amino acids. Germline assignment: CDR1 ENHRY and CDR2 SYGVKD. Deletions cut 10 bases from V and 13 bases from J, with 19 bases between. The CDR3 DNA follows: TGTGCCACAGGAAGTGGAGGTAGACTTTTCTTT. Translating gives CATGSGGRLFF.

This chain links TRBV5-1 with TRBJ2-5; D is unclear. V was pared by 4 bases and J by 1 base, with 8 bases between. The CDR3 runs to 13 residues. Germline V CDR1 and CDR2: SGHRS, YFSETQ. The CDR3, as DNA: TGCGCCAGCAGCCGGTACGGCCAAGAGACCCAGTACTTC. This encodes CASSRYGQETQYF.